These 4 T cell receptor beta chains were all obtained from the same sample, sequenced in a study of molecular identifiers for immune sequencing clone quantification. Each CDR3 protein is one row after TCRdb ran MiXCR on the PCR reads. Of hundreds of thousands of distinct CDR3 sequences in the sample, about 25% were seen once. Sequenced: naive CD8+ T cells from blood, with Jurkat cell RNA spiked in. Indicated subset: FACS-sorted CD8+CD4-CCR7+CD45RA+ naive T cells. The receptor source for this set is a human donor in good health. Some libraries in this study had Jurkat cell RNA spiked in.

The chain employs TRBV29-1 and TRBJ2-7; no clear D gene. The CDR3 is 11 amino acids. V gave up 3 bases and J gave up 7 bases, with 10 bases separating them. CDR1 and CDR2 (germline): SQVTM, ANQGSEA. In DNA form, the CDR3 reads TGCAGCGTTGACTGTGAGGTGGAGCAGTACTTC. Translation gives CSVDCEVEQYF.

This clonotype was found many times. The chain links TRBV30 to TRBJ2-5, with TRBD1 matching over 7 bases. The CDR3 runs to 12 residues. The V gene end was trimmed by 2 bases and the J gene end by 5 bases; junction bases not matched to a gene: 2. CDR1 and CDR2 from the germline V gene are GTSNPN and SVGIG (reference sequence). CDR3 sequence reads: CAWSPQGETQYF. The CDR3, as DNA: TGTGCCTGGAGTCCACAGGGGGAGACCCAGTACTTC.

V gene TRBV5-5 combines with J gene TRBJ1-1, with D possibly being TRBD1 (5 bases). Germline V gives CDR1 SGHKS, CDR2 YYEKEE (reference sequence). The CDR3 totals 14 residues. V was shortened by 0 bases and J by 3 bases, with 9 bases between the two germline ends. CDR3 protein: CASSLGRVHTEAFF. The DNA of the CDR3 is TGTGCCAGCAGCTTGGGCAGGGTGCACACTGAAGCTTTCTTT.

This clonotype was seen ten or more times. V and J are TRBV5-5 and TRBJ1-5; a weak D match, TRBD1 (5 bases). The CDR3 extends over 14 amino acids. Per germline, CDR1 SGHKS and CDR2 YYEKEE (reference sequence). The germline V and J ends were trimmed by 4 bases and 3 bases, with 11 bases remaining between them. The CDR3 reads CASSTDSFNQPQHF. The CDR3 DNA follows: TGTGCCAGCAGCACTGACAGCTTCAATCAGCCCCAGCATTTT.